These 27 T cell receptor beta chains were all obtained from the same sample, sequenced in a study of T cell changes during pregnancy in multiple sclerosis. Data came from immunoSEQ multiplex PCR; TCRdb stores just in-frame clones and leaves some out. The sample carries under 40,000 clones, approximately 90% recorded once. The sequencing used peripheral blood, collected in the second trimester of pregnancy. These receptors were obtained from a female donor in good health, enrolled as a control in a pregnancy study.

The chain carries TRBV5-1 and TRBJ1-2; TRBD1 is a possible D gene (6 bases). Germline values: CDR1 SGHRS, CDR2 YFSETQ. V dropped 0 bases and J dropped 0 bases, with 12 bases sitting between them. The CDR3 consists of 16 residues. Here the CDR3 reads CASSLDGTLTNYGYTF. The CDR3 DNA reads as TGCGCCAGCAGCTTGGACGGGACACTTACTAACTATGGCTACACCTTC.

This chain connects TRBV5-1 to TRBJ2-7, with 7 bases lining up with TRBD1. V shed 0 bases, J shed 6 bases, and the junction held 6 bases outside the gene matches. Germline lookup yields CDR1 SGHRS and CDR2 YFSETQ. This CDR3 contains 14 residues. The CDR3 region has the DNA TGCGCCAGCAGCTTGGCGACAGGGAGCCTCGAGCAGTACTTC. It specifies CASSLATGSLEQYF.

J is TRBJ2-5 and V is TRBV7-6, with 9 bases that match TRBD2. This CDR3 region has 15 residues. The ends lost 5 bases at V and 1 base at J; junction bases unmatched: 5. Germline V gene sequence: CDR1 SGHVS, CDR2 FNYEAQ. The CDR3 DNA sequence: TGTGCCAGCAGCCTTAGCGGGAGCTCCCAAGAGACCCAGTACTTC. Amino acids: CASSLSGSSQETQYF.

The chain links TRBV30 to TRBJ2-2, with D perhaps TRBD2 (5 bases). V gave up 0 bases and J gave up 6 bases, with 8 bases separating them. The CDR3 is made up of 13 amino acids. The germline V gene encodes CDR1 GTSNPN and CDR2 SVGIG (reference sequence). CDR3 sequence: CAWSVGDAGELFF. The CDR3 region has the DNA TGTGCCTGGAGTGTGGGAGACGCCGGGGAGCTGTTTTTT.

CDR3 sequence reads: CSVGGQWYQETQYF. The CDR3 DNA follows: TGCAGCGTTGGCGGACAGTGGTACCAAGAGACCCAGTACTTC. V gene TRBV29-1 combines with J gene TRBJ2-5, with D possibly being TRBD1 (6 bases). Germline V lookup: CDR1 SQVTM, CDR2 ANQGSEA. V lost 4 bases, J lost 0 bases, and 12 bases lay in between. CDR3 length: 14 amino acids.

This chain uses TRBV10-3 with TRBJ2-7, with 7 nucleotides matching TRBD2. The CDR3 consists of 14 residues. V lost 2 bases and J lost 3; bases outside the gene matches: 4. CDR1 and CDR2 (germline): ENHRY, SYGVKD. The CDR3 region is CAISETSAYYEQYF. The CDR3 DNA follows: TGTGCCATCAGTGAGACTAGCGCCTACTACGAGCAGTACTTC.

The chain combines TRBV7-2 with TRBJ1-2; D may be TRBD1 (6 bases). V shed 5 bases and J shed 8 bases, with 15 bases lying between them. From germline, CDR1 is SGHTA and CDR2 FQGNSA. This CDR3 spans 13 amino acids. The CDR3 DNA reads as TGTGCCAGCAGCGCAGAGGACAGTCGAGGCTACACCTTC. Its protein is CASSAEDSRGYTF.

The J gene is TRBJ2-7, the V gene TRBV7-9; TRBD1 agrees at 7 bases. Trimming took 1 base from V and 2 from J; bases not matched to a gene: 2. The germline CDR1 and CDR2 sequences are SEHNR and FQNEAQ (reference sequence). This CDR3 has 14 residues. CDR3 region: CASSLGQGTYEQYF. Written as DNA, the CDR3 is TGTGCCAGCAGCTTAGGACAGGGCACCTACGAGCAGTACTTC.

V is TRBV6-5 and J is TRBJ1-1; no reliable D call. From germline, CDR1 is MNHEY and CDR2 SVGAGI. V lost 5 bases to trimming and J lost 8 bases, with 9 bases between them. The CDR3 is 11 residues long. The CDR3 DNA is TGTGCCAGCAGTACTGCAGGAGAAGCTTTCTTT. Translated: CASSTAGEAFF.

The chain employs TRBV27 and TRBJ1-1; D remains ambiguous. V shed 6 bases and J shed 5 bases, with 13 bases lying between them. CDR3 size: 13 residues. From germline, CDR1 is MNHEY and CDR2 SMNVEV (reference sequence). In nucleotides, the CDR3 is TGTGCCAGCAGGGAGTACCGTCAGACTGAAGCTTTCTTT. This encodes CASREYRQTEAFF.

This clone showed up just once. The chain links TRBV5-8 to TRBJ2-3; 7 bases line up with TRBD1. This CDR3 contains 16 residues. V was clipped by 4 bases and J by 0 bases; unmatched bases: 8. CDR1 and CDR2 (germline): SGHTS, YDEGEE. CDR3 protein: CASSLGTAPSTDTQYF. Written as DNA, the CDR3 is TGTGCCAGCAGCCTAGGGACAGCTCCTAGCACAGATACGCAGTATTTT.

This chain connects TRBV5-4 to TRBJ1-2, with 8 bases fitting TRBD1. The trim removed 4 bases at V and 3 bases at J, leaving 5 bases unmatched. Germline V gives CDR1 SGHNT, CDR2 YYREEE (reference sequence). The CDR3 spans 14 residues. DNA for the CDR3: TGTGCCAGCAGCGCGGGACAGGCGGACTATGGCTACACCTTC. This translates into CASSAGQADYGYTF.

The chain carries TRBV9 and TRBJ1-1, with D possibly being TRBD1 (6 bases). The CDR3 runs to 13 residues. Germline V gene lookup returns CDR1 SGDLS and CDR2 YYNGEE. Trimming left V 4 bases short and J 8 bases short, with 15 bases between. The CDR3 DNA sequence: TGTGCCAGCAGCCGAGCAGGGGCGCCGGAAGCTTTCTTT. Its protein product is CASSRAGAPEAFF. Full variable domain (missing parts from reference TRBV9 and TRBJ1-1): DSGVTQTPKHLITATGQRVTLRCSPRSGDLSVYWYQQSLDQGLQFLIQYYNGEERAKGNILERFSAQQFPDLHSELNLSSLELGDSALYFCASSRAGAPEAFFGQGTRLTVV.

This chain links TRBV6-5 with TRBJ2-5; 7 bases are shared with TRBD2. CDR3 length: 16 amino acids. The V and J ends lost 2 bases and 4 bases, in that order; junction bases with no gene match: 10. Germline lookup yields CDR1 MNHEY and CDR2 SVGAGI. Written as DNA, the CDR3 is TGTGCCAGCAGTTACAGGGCGGGAGAGGGGAGAGAGACCCAGTACTTC. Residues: CASSYRAGEGRETQYF.

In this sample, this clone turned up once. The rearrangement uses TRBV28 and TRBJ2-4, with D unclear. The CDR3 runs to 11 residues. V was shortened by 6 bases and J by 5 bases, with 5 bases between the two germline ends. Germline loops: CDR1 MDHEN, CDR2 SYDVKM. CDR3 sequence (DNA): TGTGCCAGCAGGGCCCAAAACATTCAGTACTTC. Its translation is CASRAQNIQYF.

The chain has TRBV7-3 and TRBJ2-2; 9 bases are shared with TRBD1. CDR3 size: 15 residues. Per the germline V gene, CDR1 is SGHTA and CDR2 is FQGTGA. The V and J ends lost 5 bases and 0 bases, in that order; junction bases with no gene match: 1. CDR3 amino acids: CASSDRGSNTGELFF. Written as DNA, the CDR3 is TGTGCCAGCAGCGACAGGGGGTCGAACACCGGGGAGCTGTTTTTT.

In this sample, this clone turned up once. CDR3 sequence: CASSRGPGETQYF. CDR3 DNA: TGTGCCAGCAGCCGCGGACCGGGGGAGACCCAGTACTTC. The chain couples TRBV7-2 to TRBJ2-5, with D maybe TRBD2 (5 bases). This CDR3 spans 13 amino acids. CDR1 is SGHTA and CDR2 is FQGNSA in the germline V gene. V shed 5 bases and J shed 5 bases, with 12 bases lying between them.

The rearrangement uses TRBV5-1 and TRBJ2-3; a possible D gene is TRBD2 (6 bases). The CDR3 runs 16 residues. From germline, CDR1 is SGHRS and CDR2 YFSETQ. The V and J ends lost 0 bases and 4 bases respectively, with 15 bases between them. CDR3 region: CASSLGTAWRADTQYF. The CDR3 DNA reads TGCGCCAGCAGCTTGGGGACTGCCTGGAGGGCAGATACGCAGTATTTT.

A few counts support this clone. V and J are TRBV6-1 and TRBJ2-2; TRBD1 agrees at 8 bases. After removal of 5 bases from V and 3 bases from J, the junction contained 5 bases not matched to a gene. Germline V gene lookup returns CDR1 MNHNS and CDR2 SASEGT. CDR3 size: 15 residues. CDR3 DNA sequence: TGTGCCAGCAGTCCAGCGACAGGGGACACCGGGGAGCTGTTTTTT. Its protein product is CASSPATGDTGELFF.

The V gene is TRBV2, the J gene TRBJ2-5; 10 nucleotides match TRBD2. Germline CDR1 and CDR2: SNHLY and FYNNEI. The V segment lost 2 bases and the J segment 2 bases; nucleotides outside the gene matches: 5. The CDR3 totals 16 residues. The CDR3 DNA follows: TGTGCCAGCAGTGAAAATAGAGCGGGGGGGCAAGAGACCCAGTACTTC. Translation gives CASSENRAGGQETQYF.

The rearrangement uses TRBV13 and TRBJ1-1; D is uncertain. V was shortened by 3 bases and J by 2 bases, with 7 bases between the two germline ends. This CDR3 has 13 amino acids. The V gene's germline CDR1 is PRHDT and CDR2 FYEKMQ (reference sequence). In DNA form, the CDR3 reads TGTGCCAGCAGCTTGCGGGTAAACACTGAAGCTTTCTTT. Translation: CASSLRVNTEAFF.

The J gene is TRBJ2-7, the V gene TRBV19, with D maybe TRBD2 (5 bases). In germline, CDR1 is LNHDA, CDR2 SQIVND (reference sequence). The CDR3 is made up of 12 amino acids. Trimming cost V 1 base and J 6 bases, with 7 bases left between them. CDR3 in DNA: TGTGCCAGTAGTATAGTAGGGAGCGAGCAGTACTTC. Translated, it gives CASSIVGSEQYF. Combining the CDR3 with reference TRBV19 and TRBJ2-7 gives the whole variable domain DGGITQSPKYLFRKEGQNVTLSCEQNLNHDAMYWYRQDPGQGLRLIYYSQIVNDFQKGDIAEGYSVSREKKESFPLTVTSAQKNPTAFYLCASSIVGSEQYFGPGTRLTVT.

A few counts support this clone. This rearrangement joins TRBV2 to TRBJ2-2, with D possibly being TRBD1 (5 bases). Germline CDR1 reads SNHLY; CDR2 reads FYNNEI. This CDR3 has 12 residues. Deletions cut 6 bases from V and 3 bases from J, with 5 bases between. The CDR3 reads CASRGDTGELFF. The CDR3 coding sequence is TGTGCCAGCAGAGGGGACACCGGGGAGCTGTTTTTT.

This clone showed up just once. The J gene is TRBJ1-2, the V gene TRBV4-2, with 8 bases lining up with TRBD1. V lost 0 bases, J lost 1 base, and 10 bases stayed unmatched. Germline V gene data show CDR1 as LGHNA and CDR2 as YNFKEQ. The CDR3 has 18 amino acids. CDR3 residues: CASSQDQGTGVVNYGYTF. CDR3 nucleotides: TGTGCCAGCAGCCAAGATCAGGGGACAGGAGTCGTTAACTATGGCTACACCTTC.

The CDR3 DNA sequence: TGTGCCAGCTCCCCGGGGACAGCGGAGGGCTACGAGCAGTACTTC. This sequence encodes CASSPGTAEGYEQYF. This rearrangement joins TRBV18 to TRBJ2-7, with a tentative D call TRBD1 (7 bases). Germline CDR1 KGHSH, CDR2 LQKENI. Between the trimmed V and J ends, which lost 6 bases and 3 bases, there was a span of 18 bases. The CDR3 is 15 amino acids.

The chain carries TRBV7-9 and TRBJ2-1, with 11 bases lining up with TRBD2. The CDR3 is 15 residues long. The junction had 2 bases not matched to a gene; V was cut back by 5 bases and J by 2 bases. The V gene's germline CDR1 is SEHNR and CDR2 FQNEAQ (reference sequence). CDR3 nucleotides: TGTGCCAGCAGCATACTAGCGGGAGCCTACAATGAGCAGTTCTTC. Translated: CASSILAGAYNEQFF.

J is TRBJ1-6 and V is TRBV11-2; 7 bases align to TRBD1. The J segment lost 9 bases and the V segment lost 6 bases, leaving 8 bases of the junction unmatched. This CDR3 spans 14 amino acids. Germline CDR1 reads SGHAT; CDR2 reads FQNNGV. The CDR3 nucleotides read TGTGCCAGCAGATCGACAGGGCTGGGTTCACCCCTCCACTTT. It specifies CASRSTGLGSPLHF.